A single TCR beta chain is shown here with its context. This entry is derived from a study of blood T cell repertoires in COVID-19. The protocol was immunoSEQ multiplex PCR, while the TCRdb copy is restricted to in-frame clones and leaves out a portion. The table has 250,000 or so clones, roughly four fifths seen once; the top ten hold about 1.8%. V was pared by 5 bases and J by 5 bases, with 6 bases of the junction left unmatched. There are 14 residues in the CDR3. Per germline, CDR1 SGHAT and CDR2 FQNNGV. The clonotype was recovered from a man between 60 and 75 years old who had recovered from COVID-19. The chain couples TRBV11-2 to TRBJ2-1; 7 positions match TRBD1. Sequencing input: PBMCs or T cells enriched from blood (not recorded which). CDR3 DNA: TGTGCCAGCAGCCCCCGACAGGGCGACAATGAGCAGTTCTTC. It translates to CASSPRQGDNEQFF. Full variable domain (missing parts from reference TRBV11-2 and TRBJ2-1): EAGVAQSPRYKIIEKRQSVAFWCNPISGHATLYWYQQILGQGPKLLIQFQNNGVVDDSQLPKDRFSAERLKGVDSTLKIQPAKLEDSAVYLCASSPRQGDNEQFFGPGTRLTVL.